This TCR beta chain was captured in a study of blood T cells in healthy people across ages. Together with a sample-barcoded 5' primer, a J-beta primer mix was included in a second PCR lasting about 7 to 12 cycles. TCRdb called the 5' RACE reads again in MiXCR, with one record for every CDR3 protein. The table lists about 1.8 million distinct CDR3 sequences, about 50% of them singletons. CDR3 length: 12 residues. Per the germline V gene, CDR1 is SGHTA and CDR2 is FQGNSA. The V end lost 5 bases, the J end lost 2 bases, and 5 bases lay between the germline ends. The V gene is TRBV7-2, the J gene TRBJ2-3; D is undetermined. The sequence was obtained from a woman between 40 and 55 years old in good health. Sequencing was done on a sample of blood. The CDR3 DNA reads as TGTGCCAGCAGCGCAGCCACAGATACGCAGTATTTT. Translation: CASSAATDTQYF.